These T cell receptor beta chains were read from a single sample in a study of blood T cells in healthy people across ages. From the 5' RACE reads, TCRdb called clonotypes with MiXCR, one entry per CDR3 protein. The sample records a few hundred thousand distinct CDR3 sequences, about half being singletons. The specimen was blood. These receptors all come from a man between 60 and 70 years old in good health. CDR3s include the opening cysteine and the closing phenylalanine or tryptophan. Fields, in order: V gene, D gene, clone size, J gene, CDR3 DNA, CDR3 protein. The D gene is left open where the match is weak. Expanded clones are given a class, and other clones once, few, many or no size at all.

TRBV7-2	-	-	TRBJ2-5	TGTGCCAGCAGCCCCCTCCCCCCGGAGCAGTACTTC	CASSPLPPEQYF
TRBV2	-	many	TRBJ1-2	TGTGCCAGCCGATCGGGCCGCCTTTATGGCTACACCTTC	CASRSGRLYGYTF
TRBV29-1	-	-	TRBJ2-7	TGCAGCGTTGAGTCCGACAGTCACTACGAGCAGTACTTC	CSVESDSHYEQYF
TRBV7-2	-	few	TRBJ2-5	TGTGCCAGCAGCATTGGGGGGGCCCCCCAAGAGACCCAGTACTTC	CASSIGGAPQETQYF
TRBV10-2	-	-	TRBJ2-5	TGCGCCAGCAAGACTAGTTGGGGCAGGCAGTACTTC	CASKTSWGRQYF
TRBV15	-	-	TRBJ2-1	TGTGCCACCAGCAGAGTAAGCCGGGGTGAGCAGTTCTTC	CATSRVSRGEQFF
TRBV24-1	TRBD1	-	TRBJ2-7	TGTGCCACCAGTGTTCACCGACAGGGATACTACGAGCAGTACTTC	CATSVHRQGYYEQYF
TRBV20-1	TRBD2	-	TRBJ2-3	TGCAGTGCCCAGCCTACTAGCGGGAGATACGCAGATACGCAGTATTTT	CSAQPTSGRYADTQYF
TRBV9	TRBD1	few	TRBJ2-3	TGTGCCAGCAGCCTTTCGACAGGGAAGAGTGGAGATACGCAGTATTTT	CASSLSTGKSGDTQYF
TRBV7-9	TRBD1	-	TRBJ1-4	TGTGCCAGCAGCTCAGACAGGGTTACTAATGAAAAACTGTTTTTT	CASSSDRVTNEKLFF
TRBV4-2	TRBD2	-	TRBJ2-1	TGTGCCAGCAGTCTCGGGAGCGGGAGCTCCTACAATGAGCAGTTCTTC	CASSLGSGSSYNEQFF
TRBV7-2	TRBD2	-	TRBJ2-1	TGTGCCAGCAGCGTGACTTGCGGGAGAATAATACATGAGCAGTTCTTC	CASSVTCGRIIHEQFF
TRBV3-1	TRBD2	once	TRBJ2-1	TGTGCCAGCAGCCTGAGCGGGAGGCGAGGTAGGGACAATGAGCAGTTCTTC	CASSLSGRRGRDNEQFF
TRBV5-1	TRBD2	many	TRBJ2-1	TGCGCCAGCAGCTCCGGACTAGCGGCCTACAATGAGCAGTTCTTC	CASSSGLAAYNEQFF
TRBV29-1	-	-	TRBJ1-1	TGCAGCGTTGATGCAGGGTCGGACACTGAAGCTTTCTTT	CSVDAGSDTEAFF
TRBV28	-	few	TRBJ2-5	TGTGCCAGCACCACGTCAAAGGAGACCCAGTACTTC	CASTTSKETQYF
TRBV7-4	-	-	TRBJ2-7	TGTGCCAGCAGCGTTCGGGCCTCCTACGAGCAGTACTTC	CASSVRASYEQYF
TRBV25-1	-	-	TRBJ2-7	TGTGCCAGCGGTAGACAGGTTGGGGAGCAGTACTTC	CASGRQVGEQYF
TRBV5-1	-	-	TRBJ2-3	TGCGCATCAGGGGAGGGGATAAGCACAGATACGCAGTATTTT	CASGEGISTDTQYF
TRBV12-3/TRBV12-4	TRBD1	-	TRBJ2-3	TGTGCCAGCAGCCAAAACCCCATTGACAGGGTGGCCACAGATACGCAGTATTTT	CASSQNPIDRVATDTQYF
TRBV20-1	TRBD2	few	TRBJ2-1	TGCAGTGCTAGTCCTCCTAGCGGGAGATACAATGAGCAGTTCTTC	CSASPPSGRYNEQFF
TRBV12-3/TRBV12-4	-	many	TRBJ2-5	TGTGCCAGCAGTCCCGGTGGTACCCAGTACTTC	CASSPGGTQYF
TRBV12-3/TRBV12-4	TRBD1	-	TRBJ1-5	TGTGCCAGCAGCACGACGCCCCGGGACAGGGTACAGCCCCAGCATTTT	CASSTTPRDRVQPQHF
TRBV11-1	-	-	TRBJ2-3	TGTGCCAGCCGACCAGAGGGACTCACAGATACGCAGTATTTT	CASRPEGLTDTQYF
TRBV5-6	-	-	TRBJ2-3	TGTGCCAGCACCCGGACTGACTTGGATACGCAGTATTTT	CASTRTDLDTQYF
TRBV20-1	TRBD2	-	TRBJ2-3	TGCAGTGCTAGATGGGCGGGGGGGCCTACAGATACGCAGTATTTT	CSARWAGGPTDTQYF
TRBV6-1	-	once	TRBJ2-1	TGTGCCGGCAGTGAAACCGCGGGATGGGAGCAGTTCTTC	CAGSETAGWEQFF
TRBV27	TRBD1	-	TRBJ2-7	TGTGCCAGCAGTTCGGGACAGGGGAGCTACAATGAGCAGTACTTC	CASSSGQGSYNEQYF
TRBV7-2	TRBD2	-	TRBJ2-7	TGTGCCAGCAGCTTAGAAGGCCTAGCGGGCTCCGATGAGCAGTACTTC	CASSLEGLAGSDEQYF
TRBV7-2	TRBD1	-	TRBJ1-2	TGTGCCAGCAGCCCGGGACAGGGAAACTATGGCTACACCTTC	CASSPGQGNYGYTF
TRBV6-5	-	-	TRBJ2-1	TGTGCCAGCAGTTACCAAACGGCTTACAATGAGCAGTTCTTC	CASSYQTAYNEQFF
TRBV4-2	-	-	TRBJ2-1	TGTGCCAGCAGCCCGATAGGGGCGCGAGGTGAGCAGTTCTTC	CASSPIGARGEQFF
TRBV12-3/TRBV12-4	-	many	TRBJ2-1	TGTGCCAGCAGTCCCCGAGGGAGCCGGCAGTTCTTC	CASSPRGSRQFF
TRBV7-2	TRBD1	-	TRBJ2-5	TGTGCCAGCAGCTTCGACAGGGGGGACCAAGAGACCCAGTACTTC	CASSFDRGDQETQYF
TRBV7-8	-	-	TRBJ1-5	TGTGCCAGCAGCTTAATTCCCGTAGGGGGGGATCAGCCCCAGCATTTT	CASSLIPVGGDQPQHF
TRBV11-2	TRBD1	-	TRBJ1-1	TGTGCCAGCAGCAGACGACAGGGGGCGAACACTGAAGCTTTCTTT	CASSRRQGANTEAFF
TRBV30	-	-	TRBJ1-2	TGTGCCTGGAGTGTACGGCACTCGGAGGGCTACACCTTC	CAWSVRHSEGYTF
TRBV29-1	-	-	TRBJ2-1	TGCAGCGTTGAAGATTATAGCGGACCTAGGGGCAATGAGCAGTTCTTC	CSVEDYSGPRGNEQFF
TRBV6-5	-	many	TRBJ2-2	TGTGCCAGCAGGCCGAGGGGAGCAAACACCGGGGAGCTGTTTTTT	CASRPRGANTGELFF